A single sample is the source of the 11 T cell receptor beta chains below, sequenced in a study of PD-L1 blockade in urothelial cancer. This table comes from immunoSEQ multiplex PCR, and its TCRdb copy is limited to in-frame clones, with some not included. The profile shows roughly 90,000 clones, roughly 90% of them singletons. The time point was: pretreatment peripheral blood. The source was PBMCs, collected around atezolizumab (anti-PD-L1) treatment. Receptors originate from a woman aged 80 or over with urothelial cancer.

This rearrangement joins TRBV19 to TRBJ2-7; TRBD1 aligns across 10 bases. V shed 4 bases, J shed 5 bases, and the junction held 11 bases outside the gene matches. CDR3 length equals 16 residues. The V gene's germline CDR1 is LNHDA and CDR2 SQIVND (reference sequence). The CDR3 region is CASSSDRRDRGHEQYF. CDR3 DNA sequence: TGTGCCAGTAGTAGCGACCGCCGGGACAGGGGCCACGAGCAGTACTTC. Based on the CDR3 plus reference TRBV19 and TRBJ2-7, the full variable domain is DGGITQSPKYLFRKEGQNVTLSCEQNLNHDAMYWYRQDPGQGLRLIYYSQIVNDFQKGDIAEGYSVSREKKESFPLTVTSAQKNPTAFYLCASSSDRRDRGHEQYFGPGTRLTVT.

This chain uses TRBV7-9 with TRBJ2-1; TRBD2 aligns across 11 bases. Germline loops: CDR1 SEHNR, CDR2 FQNEAQ (reference sequence). The CDR3 covers 16 residues. V dropped 5 bases and J dropped 4; count of bases not matched to a gene: 7. The DNA of the CDR3 is TGTGCCAGCAGCCCAGGGGCTAGCGGGGGGTACAATGAGCAGTTCTTC. Translating it yields CASSPGASGGYNEQFF.

This chain links TRBV30 with TRBJ1-2, with a weak D call TRBD1 (5 bases). V lost 6 bases and J 3 bases, leaving 14 bases between the germline ends. CDR3 length: 13 residues. CDR1 is GTSNPN, CDR2 SVGIG, per germline (reference sequence). As DNA, the CDR3 is TGTGCCTGCCTGCCCGGGGGAGACTATGGCTACACCTTC. It specifies CACLPGGDYGYTF.

This clone was seen a single time. The chain recombines TRBV27 with TRBJ2-7, with 13 nucleotides matching TRBD2. The CDR3 runs 16 residues. Germline-derived CDR1 and CDR2 are MNHEY and SMNVEV (reference sequence). V shed 5 bases and J 5 bases; nucleotides not matched to a gene: 9. CDR3 coding DNA: TGTGCCAGCAGTGGAACTCGGACTAGCGGGAGACACGAGCAGTACTTC. Its protein product is CASSGTRTSGRHEQYF.

V usage is TRBV30 and J usage is TRBJ1-5; TRBD1 is a possible D gene (5 bases). Trimming left V 0 bases short and J 3 bases short, with 12 bases between. The CDR3 runs 15 residues. CDR1 and CDR2 from the germline V gene are GTSNPN and SVGIG (reference sequence). In DNA form, the CDR3 reads TGTGCCTGGAGTGTTAGTTCAGGGTCCAATCAGCCCCAGCATTTT. Protein product: CAWSVSSGSNQPQHF.

The chain has TRBV6-1 and TRBJ1-5; 11 nucleotides agree with TRBD1. Germline values: CDR1 MNHNS, CDR2 SASEGT. V lost 7 bases, J lost 1 base, and 3 bases stayed unmatched. The CDR3 has 15 amino acids. The CDR3: CASTDRGRSNQPQHF. The CDR3 nucleotides are TGTGCCAGCACGGACAGGGGGCGAAGCAATCAGCCCCAGCATTTT.

The chain recombines TRBV5-4 with TRBJ2-1, with TRBD2 matching 14 bases. The CDR3 sequence is 18 residues long. Germline assignment: CDR1 SGHNT and CDR2 YYREEE (reference sequence). With 4 bases clipped from V and 0 bases from J, the junction kept 6 bases outside the gene matches. CDR3: CASSTRTSGRRSYNEQFF. CDR3 in DNA: TGTGCCAGCAGCACCAGGACTAGCGGGAGGCGCTCCTACAATGAGCAGTTCTTC.

The chain uses TRBV9 and TRBJ2-1; tentatively, D is TRBD2 (6 bases). Trimming cost V 3 bases and J 3 bases, with 13 bases left between them. This CDR3 contains 15 residues. Germline CDR1 reads SGDLS; CDR2 reads YYNGEE. CDR3 bases: TGTGCCAGCAGCGGGAGCGGGTTAGGCTACAATGAGCAGTTCTTC. It translates to CASSGSGLGYNEQFF.

The gene calls are TRBV19 and TRBJ1-1, with D hard to call. The ends were cut back, 4 bases at V and 2 bases at J, with 8 bases in the middle. Germline CDR1 LNHDA, CDR2 SQIVND (reference sequence). The CDR3 length is 13 residues. CDR3 sequence: CASSSVINTEAFF. The CDR3 nucleotides are TGTGCCAGTAGTAGCGTAATTAACACTGAAGCTTTCTTT.

This sequence joins TRBV7-9 and TRBJ1-3, with D unresolved. V lost 8 bases and J lost 0, with 8 bases in between. This CDR3 has 13 residues. CDR1 is SEHNR, CDR2 FQNEAQ, per germline (reference sequence). This CDR3 is CASRESSGNTIYF. The CDR3 nucleotides read TGTGCCAGCCGGGAAAGCTCTGGAAACACCATATATTTT.

This clone was seen only a few times. The chain joins TRBV27 to TRBJ2-2; tentative D call: TRBD2 (5 bases). Germline-derived CDR1 and CDR2 are MNHEY and SMNVEV (reference sequence). The V gene lost 5 bases and the J gene lost 4 bases, with 20 bases spanning the gap. CDR3 length: 17 residues. CDR3 sequence (DNA): TGTGCCAGCAGTCTTTGGGCCAGCGGCTCTTCCACCGGGGAGCTGTTTTTT. Translated, it gives CASSLWASGSSTGELFF.